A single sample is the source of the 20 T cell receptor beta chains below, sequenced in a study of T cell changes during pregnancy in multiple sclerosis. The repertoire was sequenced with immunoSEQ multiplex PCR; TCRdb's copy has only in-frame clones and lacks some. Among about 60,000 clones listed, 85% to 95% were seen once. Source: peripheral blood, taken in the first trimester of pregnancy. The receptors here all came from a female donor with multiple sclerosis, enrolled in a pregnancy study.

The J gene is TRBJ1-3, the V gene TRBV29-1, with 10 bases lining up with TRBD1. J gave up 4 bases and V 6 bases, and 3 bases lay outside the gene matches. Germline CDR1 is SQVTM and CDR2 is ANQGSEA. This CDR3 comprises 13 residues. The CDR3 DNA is TGCAGCGTGGGACAGGGGTCAGGAAACACCATATATTTT. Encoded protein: CSVGQGSGNTIYF.

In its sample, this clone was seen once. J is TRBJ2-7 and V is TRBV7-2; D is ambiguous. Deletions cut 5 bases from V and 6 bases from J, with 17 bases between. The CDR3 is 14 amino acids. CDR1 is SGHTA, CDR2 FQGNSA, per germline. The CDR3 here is CASSQSPPVGEQYF. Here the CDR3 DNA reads TGTGCCAGCAGCCAATCGCCCCCCGTCGGCGAGCAGTACTTC.

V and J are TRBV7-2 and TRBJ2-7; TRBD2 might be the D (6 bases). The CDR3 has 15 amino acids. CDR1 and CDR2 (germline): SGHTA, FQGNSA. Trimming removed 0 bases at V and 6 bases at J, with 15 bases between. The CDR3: CASSLAWEVIGEQYF. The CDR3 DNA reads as TGTGCCAGCAGCTTAGCCTGGGAGGTAATAGGCGAGCAGTACTTC.

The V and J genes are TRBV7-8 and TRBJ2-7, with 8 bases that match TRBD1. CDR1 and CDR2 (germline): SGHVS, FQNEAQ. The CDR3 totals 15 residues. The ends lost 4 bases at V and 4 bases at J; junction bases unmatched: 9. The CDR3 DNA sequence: TGTGCCAGCAGCTCAACCGGGACAGGCCTTTACGAGCAGTACTTC. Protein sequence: CASSSTGTGLYEQYF.

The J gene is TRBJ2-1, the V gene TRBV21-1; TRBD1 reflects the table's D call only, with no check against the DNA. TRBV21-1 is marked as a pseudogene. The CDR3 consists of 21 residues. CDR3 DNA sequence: TGTGCCAGCAGCAAGAATTCACGGCAGGGGGCCCATGGGGGCTCCTACAATGAGCAGTTCTTC. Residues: CASSKNSRQGAHGGSYNEQFF.

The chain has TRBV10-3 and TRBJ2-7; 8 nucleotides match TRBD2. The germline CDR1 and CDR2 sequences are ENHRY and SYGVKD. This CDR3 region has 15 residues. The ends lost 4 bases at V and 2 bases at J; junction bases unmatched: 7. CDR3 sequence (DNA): TGTGCCATCAGTGGGCTAGCGGGTGTAACCTACGAGCAGTACTTC. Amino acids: CAISGLAGVTYEQYF.

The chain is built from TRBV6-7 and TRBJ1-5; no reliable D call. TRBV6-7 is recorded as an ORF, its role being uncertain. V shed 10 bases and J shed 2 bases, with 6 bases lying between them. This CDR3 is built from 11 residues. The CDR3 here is CATLGNQPQHF. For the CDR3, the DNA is TGTGCCACCCTCGGCAATCAGCCCCAGCATTTT.

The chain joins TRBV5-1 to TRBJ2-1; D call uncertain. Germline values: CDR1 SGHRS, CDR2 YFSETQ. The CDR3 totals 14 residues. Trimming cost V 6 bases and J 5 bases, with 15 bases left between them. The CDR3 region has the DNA TGCGCCAGCATTGCCCCGAGGTCGAACAATGAGCAGTTCTTC. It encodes CASIAPRSNNEQFF.

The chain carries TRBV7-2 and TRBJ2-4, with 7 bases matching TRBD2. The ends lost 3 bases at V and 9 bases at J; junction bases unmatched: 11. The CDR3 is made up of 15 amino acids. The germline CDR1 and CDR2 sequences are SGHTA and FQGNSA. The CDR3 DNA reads TGTGCCAGCAGCTTTGCAACAGGACTAGGAAGCATTCAGTACTTC. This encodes CASSFATGLGSIQYF.

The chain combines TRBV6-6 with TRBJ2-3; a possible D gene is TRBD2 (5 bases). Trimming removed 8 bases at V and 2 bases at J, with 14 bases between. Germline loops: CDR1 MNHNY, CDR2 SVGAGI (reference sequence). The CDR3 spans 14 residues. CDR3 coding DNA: TGTGCCAGCGTTATCAGCGGCCCCACAGATACGCAGTATTTT. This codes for CASVISGPTDTQYF.

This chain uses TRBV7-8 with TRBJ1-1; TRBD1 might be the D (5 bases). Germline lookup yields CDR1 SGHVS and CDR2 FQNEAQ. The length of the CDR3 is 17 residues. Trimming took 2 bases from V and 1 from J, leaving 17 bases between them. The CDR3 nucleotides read TGTGCCAGCAGCTTATGGCGATCCGAGACAGCGAACACTGAAGCTTTCTTT. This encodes CASSLWRSETANTEAFF.

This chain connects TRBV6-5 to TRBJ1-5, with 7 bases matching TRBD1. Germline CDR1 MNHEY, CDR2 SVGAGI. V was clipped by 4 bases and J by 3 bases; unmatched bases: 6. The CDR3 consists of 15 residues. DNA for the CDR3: TGTGCCAGCAGTTCCAAGACAGGGACCAATCAGCCCCAGCATTTT. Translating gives CASSSKTGTNQPQHF.

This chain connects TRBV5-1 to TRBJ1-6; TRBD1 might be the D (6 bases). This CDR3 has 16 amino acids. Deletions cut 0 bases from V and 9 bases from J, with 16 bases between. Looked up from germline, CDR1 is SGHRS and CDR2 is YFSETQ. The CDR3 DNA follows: TGCGCCAGCAGCTTGGTGGTTGTAGGGGGGGCTTCACCCCTCCACTTT. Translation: CASSLVVVGGASPLHF.

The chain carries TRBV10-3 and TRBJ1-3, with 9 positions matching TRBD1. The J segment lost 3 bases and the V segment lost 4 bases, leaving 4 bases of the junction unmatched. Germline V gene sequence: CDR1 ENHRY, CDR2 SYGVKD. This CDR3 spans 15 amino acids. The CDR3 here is CAISVTGGFGNTIYF. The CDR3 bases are TGTGCCATCAGTGTCACAGGGGGCTTTGGAAACACCATATATTTT.

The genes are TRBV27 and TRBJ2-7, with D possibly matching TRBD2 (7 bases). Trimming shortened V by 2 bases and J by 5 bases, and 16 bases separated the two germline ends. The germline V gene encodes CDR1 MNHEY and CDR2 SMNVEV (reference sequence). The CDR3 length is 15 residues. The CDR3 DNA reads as TGTGCCAGCAGTTTAGCGGGGGCAGGGTTCGACGAGCAGTACTTC. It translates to CASSLAGAGFDEQYF.

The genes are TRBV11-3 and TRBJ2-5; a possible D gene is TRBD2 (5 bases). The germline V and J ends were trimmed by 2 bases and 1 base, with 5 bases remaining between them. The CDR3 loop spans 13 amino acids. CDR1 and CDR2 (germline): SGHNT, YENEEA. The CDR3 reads CASSLRGQETQYF. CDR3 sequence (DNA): TGTGCCAGCAGCTTACGGGGCCAAGAGACCCAGTACTTC.

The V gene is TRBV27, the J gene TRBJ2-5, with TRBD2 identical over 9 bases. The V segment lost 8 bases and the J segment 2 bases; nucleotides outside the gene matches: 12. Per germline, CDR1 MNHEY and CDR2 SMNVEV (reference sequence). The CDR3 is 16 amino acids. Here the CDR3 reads CASSQRRAGGQETQYF. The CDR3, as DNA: TGTGCCAGCTCCCAAAGGCGAGCGGGGGGACAAGAGACCCAGTACTTC.

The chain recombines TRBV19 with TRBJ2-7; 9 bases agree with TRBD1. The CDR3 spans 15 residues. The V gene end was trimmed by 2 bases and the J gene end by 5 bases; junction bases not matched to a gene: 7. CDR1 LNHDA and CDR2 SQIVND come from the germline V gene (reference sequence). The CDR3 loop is CASSIRQGDGHEQYF. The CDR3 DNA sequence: TGTGCCAGTAGTATACGACAGGGGGACGGACACGAGCAGTACTTC. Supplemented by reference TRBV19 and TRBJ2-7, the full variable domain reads DGGITQSPKYLFRKEGQNVTLSCEQNLNHDAMYWYRQDPGQGLRLIYYSQIVNDFQKGDIAEGYSVSREKKESFPLTVTSAQKNPTAFYLCASSIRQGDGHEQYFGPGTRLTVT.

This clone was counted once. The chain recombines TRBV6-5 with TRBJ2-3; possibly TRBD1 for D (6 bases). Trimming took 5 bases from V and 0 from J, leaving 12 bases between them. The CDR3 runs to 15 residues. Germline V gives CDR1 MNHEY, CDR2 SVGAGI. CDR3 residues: CASSQTGQSTDTQYF. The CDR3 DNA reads TGTGCCAGCAGTCAGACAGGACAAAGCACAGATACGCAGTATTTT.

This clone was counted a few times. CDR3 DNA: TGCGCCAGCTCTCACCCGGGACACGCGAAAGGAGCCAAAAACATTCAGTACTTC. It codes for CASSHPGHAKGAKNIQYF. The chain recombines TRBV23-1 with TRBJ2-4, with D possibly TRBD1 on 6 matching bases. TRBV23-1 is annotated as an ORF whose role is uncertain. The CDR3 consists of 18 residues. The V end lost 8 bases, the J end lost 0 bases, and 23 bases lay between the germline ends.